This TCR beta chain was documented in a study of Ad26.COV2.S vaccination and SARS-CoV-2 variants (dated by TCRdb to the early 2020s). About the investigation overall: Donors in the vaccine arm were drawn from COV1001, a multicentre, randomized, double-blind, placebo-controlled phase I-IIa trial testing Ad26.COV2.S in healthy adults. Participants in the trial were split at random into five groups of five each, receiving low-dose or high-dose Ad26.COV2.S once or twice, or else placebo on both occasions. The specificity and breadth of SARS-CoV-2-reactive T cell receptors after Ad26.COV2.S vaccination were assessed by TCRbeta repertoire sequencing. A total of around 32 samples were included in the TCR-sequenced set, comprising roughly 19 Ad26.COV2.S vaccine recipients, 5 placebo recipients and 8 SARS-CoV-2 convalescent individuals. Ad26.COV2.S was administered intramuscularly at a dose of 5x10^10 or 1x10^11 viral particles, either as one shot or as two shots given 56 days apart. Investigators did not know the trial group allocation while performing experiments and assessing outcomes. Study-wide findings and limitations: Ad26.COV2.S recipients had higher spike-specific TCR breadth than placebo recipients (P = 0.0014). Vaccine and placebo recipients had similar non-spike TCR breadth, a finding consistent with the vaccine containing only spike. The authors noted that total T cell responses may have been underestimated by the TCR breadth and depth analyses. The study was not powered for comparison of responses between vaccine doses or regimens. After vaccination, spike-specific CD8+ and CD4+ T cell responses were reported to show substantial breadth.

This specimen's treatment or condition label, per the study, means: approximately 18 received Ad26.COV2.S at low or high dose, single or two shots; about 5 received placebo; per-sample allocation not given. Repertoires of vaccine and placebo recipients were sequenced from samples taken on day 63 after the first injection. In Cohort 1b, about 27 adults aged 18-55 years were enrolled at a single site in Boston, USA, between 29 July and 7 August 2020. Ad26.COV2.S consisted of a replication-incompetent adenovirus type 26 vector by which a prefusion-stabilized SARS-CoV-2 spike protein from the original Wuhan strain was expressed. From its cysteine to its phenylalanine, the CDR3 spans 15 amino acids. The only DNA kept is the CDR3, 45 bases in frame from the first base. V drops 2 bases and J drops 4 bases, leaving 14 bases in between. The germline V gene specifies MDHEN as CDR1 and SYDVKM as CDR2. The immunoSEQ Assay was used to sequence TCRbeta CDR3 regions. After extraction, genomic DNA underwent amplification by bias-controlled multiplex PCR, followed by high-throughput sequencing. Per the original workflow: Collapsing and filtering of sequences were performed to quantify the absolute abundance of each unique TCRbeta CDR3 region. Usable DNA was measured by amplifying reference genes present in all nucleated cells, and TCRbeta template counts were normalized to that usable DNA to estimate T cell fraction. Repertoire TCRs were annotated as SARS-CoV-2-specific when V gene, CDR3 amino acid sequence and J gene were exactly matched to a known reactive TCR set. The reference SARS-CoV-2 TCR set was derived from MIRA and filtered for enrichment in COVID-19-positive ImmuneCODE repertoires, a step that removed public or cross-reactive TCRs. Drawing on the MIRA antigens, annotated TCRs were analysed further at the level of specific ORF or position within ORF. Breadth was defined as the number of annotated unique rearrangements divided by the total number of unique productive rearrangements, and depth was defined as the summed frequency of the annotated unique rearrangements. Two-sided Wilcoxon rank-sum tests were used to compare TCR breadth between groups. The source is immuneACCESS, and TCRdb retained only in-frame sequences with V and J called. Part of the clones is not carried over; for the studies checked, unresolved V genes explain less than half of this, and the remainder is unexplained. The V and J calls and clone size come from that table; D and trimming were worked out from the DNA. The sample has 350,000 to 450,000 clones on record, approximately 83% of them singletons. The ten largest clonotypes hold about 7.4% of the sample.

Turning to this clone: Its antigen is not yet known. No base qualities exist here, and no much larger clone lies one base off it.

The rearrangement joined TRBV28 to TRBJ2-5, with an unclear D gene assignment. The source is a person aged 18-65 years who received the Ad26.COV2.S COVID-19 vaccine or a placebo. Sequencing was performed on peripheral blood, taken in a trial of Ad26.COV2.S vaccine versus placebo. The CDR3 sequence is CASSLQGFYGETQYF. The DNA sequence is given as TGTGCCAGCAGTTTACAAGGGTTCTACGGAGAGACCCAGTACTTC.